This TCR beta chain was recorded in a study of blood T cell repertoires in COVID-19. Clones were read by immunoSEQ multiplex PCR, and TCRdb kept only the in-frame ones, dropping some. The repertoire has some 200,000 clones, roughly 75% of them found once; the top ten carry 7% to 8.5%. The CDR3 spans 14 residues. Germline values: CDR1 LGHDT, CDR2 YNNKEL (reference sequence). With 4 bases clipped from V and 5 bases from J, the junction kept 5 bases outside the gene matches. Sequenced sample: peripheral blood. This sequence joins TRBV3-1 (or the pseudogene TRBV3-2) and TRBJ2-3, with 8 bases that match TRBD2. This TCR was recovered from a woman in her seventies with acute or convalescent COVID-19. The CDR3 DNA sequence: TGTGCCAGCAGCCGCCCGGGGGGGGGAGATACGCAGTATTTT. It specifies CASSRPGGGDTQYF.